This T cell receptor (beta chain) came from a study of cytomegalovirus exposure and HLA in healthy donors. About the research overall: A prior study identified approximately 120 million unique TCR beta sequences from around 180 million T cells. Study-wide results and caveats: Looking again later, the authors saw that most CMV-associated TCR beta chains seemed HLA-restricted.

V gave up 2 bases and J gave up 4 bases; unmatched junction bases: 2. Germline V CDR1 and CDR2: GTSNPN, SVGIG (reference sequence). The CDR3 is 13 residues long. This clone was picked up one time. No antigen is known for it. 60 Vbeta and 13 Jbeta primers were used in PCR. Profiling relied on immunoSEQ multiplex PCR, and the TCRdb table lists in-frame clones only, not all of them. Here the sample spans approximately 50,000 clones, 83% being singletons. Sequenced material: PBMCs. This rearrangement joins TRBV30 to TRBJ1-2; 9 positions match TRBD1. The source is a man aged 30-40 years in good health and CMV-seronegative. CDR3 region: CAWSRQGGYGYTF. The DNA of the CDR3 is TGTGCCTGGAGTAGACAGGGGGGCTATGGCTACACCTTC.